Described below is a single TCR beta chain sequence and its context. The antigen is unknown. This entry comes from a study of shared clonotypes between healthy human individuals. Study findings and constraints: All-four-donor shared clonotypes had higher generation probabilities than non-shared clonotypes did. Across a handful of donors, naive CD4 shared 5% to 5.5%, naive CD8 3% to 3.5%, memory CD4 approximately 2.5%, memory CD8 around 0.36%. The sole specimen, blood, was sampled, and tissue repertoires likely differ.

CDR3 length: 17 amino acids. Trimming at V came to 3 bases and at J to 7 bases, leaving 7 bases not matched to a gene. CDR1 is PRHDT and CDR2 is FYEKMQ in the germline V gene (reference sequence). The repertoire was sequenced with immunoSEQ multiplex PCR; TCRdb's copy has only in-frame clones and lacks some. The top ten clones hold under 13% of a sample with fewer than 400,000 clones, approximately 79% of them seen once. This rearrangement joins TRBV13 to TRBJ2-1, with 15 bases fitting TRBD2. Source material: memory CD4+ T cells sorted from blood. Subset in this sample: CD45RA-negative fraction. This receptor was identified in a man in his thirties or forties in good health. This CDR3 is CASSFGLAGGNGNEQFF. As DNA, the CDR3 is TGTGCCAGCAGCTTTGGACTAGCGGGAGGGAACGGGAATGAGCAGTTCTTC.